This paragraph reports one TCR beta chain. Its target is unknown. The length of the CDR3 is 14 residues. Per germline, CDR1 SGDLS and CDR2 YYNGEE. V gave up 0 bases and J gave up 1 base, with 7 bases separating them. The data are from a study of blood T cells in healthy people across ages. Points from the study as a whole: Greater diversity and more naive CD4+ cells were seen in long-lived donors than in aged donors.

A second PCR of 7 to 11 cycles used a sample-barcoded 5' primer and a J-beta primer mix. Each CDR3 protein gets one entry after TCRdb re-called the 5' RACE reads with MiXCR. The sample comprises 1 million to 1.2 million distinct CDR3 sequences, around two fifths of which are singletons, and about an eighth rests with the top ten. This chain links TRBV9 with TRBJ2-5; D is unresolved. The clonotype was recovered from a man between 18 and 35 years old in good health. Sequenced input: blood. This chain's CDR3 is CASSVGHLQETQYF. The DNA for the CDR3 is TGTGCCAGCAGCGTAGGACACCTCCAAGAGACCCAGTACTTC.